One and the same sample provided the 25 T cell receptor beta chains below, sequenced in a study of blood T cell repertoires in COVID-19. Repertoires were generated with immunoSEQ multiplex PCR, while TCRdb's copy carries only in-frame clones and drops some. The sample has about 98,000 clones; 70% to 90% are singletons. Sequencing input: peripheral blood. These receptors came from a man between 65 and 85 years old with acute or convalescent COVID-19.

The gene calls are TRBV10-2 and TRBJ1-2; tentatively, D is TRBD1 (6 bases). Germline CDR1 WSHSY, CDR2 SAAADI. This CDR3 is built from 12 residues. With 10 bases removed from V and 5 bases from J, the gap between germline ends came to 14 bases. The CDR3 sequence: CATRGAPYGYTF. The CDR3 bases are TGCGCCACACGGGGGGCCCCTTATGGCTACACCTTC.

The V and J genes are TRBV19 and TRBJ1-5, with 10 bases matching TRBD1. The CDR3 has 17 amino acids. The V segment lost 4 bases and the J segment 2 bases; nucleotides outside the gene matches: 8. The germline V gene has CDR1 LNHDA and CDR2 SQIVND (reference sequence). Here the CDR3 DNA reads TGTGCCAGTAGTAACCGACAGGGGGCGTTGGGCAATCAGCCCCAGCATTTT. Protein sequence: CASSNRQGALGNQPQHF.

This chain connects TRBV5-1 to TRBJ2-5, with D hard to call. This CDR3 has 12 amino acids. Looked up from germline, CDR1 is SGHRS and CDR2 is YFSETQ. V shed 7 bases and J shed 2 bases, with 9 bases lying between them. CDR3 region: CASRRRQETQYF. The CDR3 nucleotides read TGCGCCAGCCGGAGACGGCAAGAGACCCAGTACTTC.

The rearrangement links TRBV5-8 to TRBJ2-2; possibly TRBD2 for D (6 bases). The germline V and J ends were trimmed by 0 bases and 5 bases, with 14 bases remaining between them. From germline, CDR1 is SGHTS and CDR2 YDEGEE. The CDR3 contains 16 residues. The CDR3 protein is CASSLGDSLRTGELFF. In DNA, the CDR3 is TGTGCCAGCAGCTTGGGGGACTCCCTGAGGACCGGGGAGCTGTTTTTT.

The V gene is TRBV5-4, the J gene TRBJ2-1, with a weak D call TRBD1 (5 bases). CDR1 is SGHNT, CDR2 YYREEE, per germline (reference sequence). Trimming took off 4 bases at V and 8 bases at J, with 16 bases between the two ends. The CDR3 contains 14 residues. CDR3 in amino acids: CASSGASPIDEQFF. DNA for the CDR3: TGTGCCAGCAGCGGGGCTAGTCCCATCGATGAGCAGTTCTTC.

V and J are TRBV6-1 and TRBJ1-3; 7 nucleotides line up with TRBD1. This CDR3 is built from 18 residues. V lost 0 bases to trimming and J lost 0 bases; unmatched junction nucleotides: 8. Germline CDR1 and CDR2: MNHNS and SASEGT. This CDR3 is CASSEALSGGNSGNTIYF. As DNA, the CDR3 is TGTGCCAGCAGTGAAGCGCTATCAGGGGGGAACTCTGGAAACACCATATATTTT.

V is TRBV10-3 and J is TRBJ2-7, with a weak D call TRBD2 (6 bases). V was pared by 10 bases and J by 2 bases, with 18 bases between. CDR3 length: 14 amino acids. Germline lookup yields CDR1 ENHRY and CDR2 SYGVKD. The CDR3 DNA is TGTGCCACACGAGCGGGCCCAGGGCCCTACGAGCAGTACGTC. Translating gives CATRAGPGPYEQYV.

The chain links TRBV19 to TRBJ1-5; 8 positions match TRBD1. J was trimmed by 9 bases and V by 5 bases; bases with no gene match: 9. This CDR3 comprises 14 residues. CDR1 and CDR2 from the germline V gene are LNHDA and SQIVND (reference sequence). DNA for the CDR3: TGTGCCAGTAGTCCAGGGACAGGTCCAGGGCCCCAGCATTTT. Its protein product is CASSPGTGPGPQHF.

The chain recombines TRBV2 with TRBJ1-5; TRBD1 is a possible D gene (6 bases). V was shortened by 5 bases and J by 6 bases, with 14 bases between the two germline ends. The CDR3 spans 14 residues. Germline-derived CDR1 and CDR2 are SNHLY and FYNNEI. The chain's CDR3 is CASSQGLGGQPQHF. For the CDR3, the DNA is TGTGCCAGCAGTCAGGGCCTAGGGGGTCAGCCCCAGCATTTT. Full variable domain (rest looked up from reference TRBV2 and TRBJ1-5): EPEVTQTPSHQVTQMGQEVILRCVPISNHLYFYWYRQILGQKVEFLVSFYNNEISEKSEIFDDQFSVERPDGSNFTLKIRSTKLEDSAMYFCASSQGLGGQPQHFGDGTRLSIL.

V gene TRBV2 combines with J gene TRBJ2-3, with TRBD2 matching over 11 bases. The V and J ends lost 6 bases and 1 base, in that order; junction bases with no gene match: 6. Germline CDR1 and CDR2: SNHLY and FYNNEI. The CDR3 covers 16 residues. The CDR3 region is CASRGTTSGGTDTQYF. The CDR3 coding sequence is TGTGCCAGCAGGGGAACGACTAGCGGGGGCACAGATACGCAGTATTTT.

The V call is TRBV5-4, the J call TRBJ1-1; 11 bases align to TRBD1. The J segment lost 5 bases and the V segment lost 5 bases, leaving 5 bases of the junction unmatched. This CDR3 has 14 residues. The germline V gene has CDR1 SGHNT and CDR2 YYREEE (reference sequence). The CDR3 protein is CASSWDRGSTEAFF. CDR3 nucleotide sequence: TGTGCCAGCAGTTGGGACAGGGGGTCTACTGAAGCTTTCTTT.

This clone was counted only a few times. V usage is TRBV30 and J usage is TRBJ1-6, with 7 bases matching TRBD1. This CDR3 is built from 14 residues. V was clipped by 2 bases and J by 7 bases; unmatched bases: 5. Germline V CDR1 and CDR2: GTSNPN, SVGIG (reference sequence). CDR3 protein: CAWSTGTANSPLHF. The CDR3, as DNA: TGTGCCTGGAGTACTGGGACAGCCAATTCACCCCTCCACTTT.

The chain combines TRBV2 with TRBJ1-1; 7 nucleotides agree with TRBD1. The ends lost 5 bases at V and 1 base at J; junction bases unmatched: 10. Germline values: CDR1 SNHLY, CDR2 FYNNEI. The CDR3 covers 16 residues. The CDR3 nucleotides are TGTGCCAGCAGTCTTAGACAGGGCGGAGGGAACACTGAAGCTTTCTTT. This translates into CASSLRQGGGNTEAFF. The full variable domain, rest sourced from reference TRBV2 and TRBJ1-1, is EPEVTQTPSHQVTQMGQEVILRCVPISNHLYFYWYRQILGQKVEFLVSFYNNEISEKSEIFDDQFSVERPDGSNFTLKIRSTKLEDSAMYFCASSLRQGGGNTEAFFGQGTRLTVV.

There are a few counts of this clone. The rearrangement joins TRBV6-5 to TRBJ2-7, with 9 bases matching TRBD1. The V and J ends lost 6 bases and 4 bases, in that order; junction bases with no gene match: 1. Germline V gives CDR1 MNHEY, CDR2 SVGAGI. This CDR3 region has 12 residues. Written as DNA, the CDR3 is TGTGCCAGCAGGGACAGGGGATACGAGCAGTACGTC. Protein product: CASRDRGYEQYV.

The gene calls are TRBV6-6 and TRBJ2-2; D is perhaps TRBD1 (5 bases). CDR1 is MNHNY, CDR2 SVGAGI, per germline (reference sequence). This CDR3 has 16 amino acids. V was clipped by 3 bases and J by 0 bases, with 11 bases between them. The CDR3 bases are TGTGCCAGCAGTTATGCGTCAGGGCCGAACACCGGGGAGCTGTTTTTT. The encoded protein is CASSYASGPNTGELFF.

The chain combines TRBV2 with TRBJ2-5; D is perhaps TRBD1 (5 bases). Trimming took 2 bases from V and 2 from J, leaving 24 bases between them. The CDR3 sequence is 19 residues long. Germline CDR1 SNHLY, CDR2 FYNNEI. The CDR3 spells CASSEIGVRQLGKQETQYF. The DNA of the CDR3 is TGTGCCAGCAGTGAAATAGGGGTACGACAGTTAGGTAAACAAGAGACCCAGTACTTC.

The rearrangement joins TRBV6-5 to TRBJ1-2, with 7 bases lining up with TRBD1. This CDR3 region has 13 residues. The germline gives CDR1 MNHEY, CDR2 SVGAGI. The trim removed 6 bases at V and 6 bases at J, leaving 7 bases unmatched. This CDR3 is CASRESGTDGYTF. CDR3 DNA: TGTGCCAGCAGGGAGTCCGGGACAGATGGCTACACCTTC.

Note on this clone: A read error may produce the germline difference seen at one junction end. CDR3: CASSEDRYYGYTF. The CDR3 DNA is TGTGCCAGCAGCGAAGACAGATACTATGGCTACACCTTC. The chain combines TRBV2 with TRBJ1-2; D possibly corresponds to TRBD1 (5 bases). The CDR3 contains 13 residues. Germline loops: CDR1 SNHLY, CDR2 FYNNEI.

The rearrangement joins TRBV3-1 (or the pseudogene TRBV3-2) to TRBJ1-6, with D possibly being TRBD1 (5 bases). CDR1 and CDR2 (germline): LGHDT, YNNKEL (reference sequence). The ends were cut back, 2 bases at V and 10 bases at J, with 9 bases in the middle. The length of the CDR3 is 13 residues. CDR3 loop: CASSQTGTSPLHF. DNA of the CDR3: TGTGCCAGCAGCCAAACAGGAACCTCACCCCTCCACTTT.

The genes are TRBV6-2 or TRBV6-3 and TRBJ1-5; no clear D gene. With 2 bases removed from V and 3 bases from J, the gap between germline ends came to 14 bases. Germline V gene lookup returns CDR1 MNHEY and CDR2 SVGEGT. This CDR3 spans 16 amino acids. The CDR3 DNA reads TGTGCCAGCAGTTACAGCAGGATCCCTCTCAATCAGCCCCAGCATTTT. Protein product: CASSYSRIPLNQPQHF.

V gene TRBV19 combines with J gene TRBJ1-1; 7 bases map to TRBD1. V lost 7 bases, J lost 5 bases, and 13 bases stayed unmatched. The CDR3 loop spans 15 amino acids. Germline loops: CDR1 LNHDA, CDR2 SQIVND (reference sequence). DNA of the CDR3: TGTGCCAGTACCGACCCGGGAGGGGGCTTTACTGAAGCTTTCTTT. It yields the protein CASTDPGGGFTEAFF.

The chain has TRBV7-9 and TRBJ2-2, with 9 bases aligning to TRBD2. V gave up 4 bases and J gave up 7 bases; unmatched junction bases: 10. The CDR3 has 16 amino acids. Germline V gives CDR1 SEHNR, CDR2 FQNEAQ (reference sequence). The CDR3 reads CASSSSQRGVGGELFF. In nucleotides, the CDR3 is TGTGCCAGCAGCTCCTCCCAGCGGGGGGTTGGCGGGGAGCTGTTTTTT.

This chain uses TRBV10-3 with TRBJ1-1; D is undetermined. CDR3 length equals 13 residues. Germline values: CDR1 ENHRY, CDR2 SYGVKD. Trimming left V 3 bases short and J 0 bases short, with 5 bases between. The CDR3 nucleotides are TGTGCCATCAGTGATCTTGTGAACACTGAAGCTTTCTTT. This sequence encodes CAISDLVNTEAFF.

The chain combines TRBV27 with TRBJ1-1; TRBD1 is a possible D gene (6 bases). CDR3 length equals 12 residues. Germline V lookup: CDR1 MNHEY, CDR2 SMNVEV (reference sequence). With 6 bases removed from V and 5 bases from J, the gap between germline ends came to 10 bases. The CDR3: CASRQGRTEAFF. DNA for the CDR3: TGTGCCAGCAGGCAGGGGCGTACTGAAGCTTTCTTT.

This chain links TRBV24-1 with TRBJ2-1; maybe TRBD2 (5 bases). The CDR3 totals 13 residues. V shed 1 base and J shed 7 bases, with 7 bases lying between them. CDR1 KGHDR and CDR2 SFDVKD come from the germline V gene. The CDR3 loop is CATSDLTGNEQFF. The CDR3 nucleotides are TGTGCCACCAGTGATTTAACGGGGAATGAGCAGTTCTTC.